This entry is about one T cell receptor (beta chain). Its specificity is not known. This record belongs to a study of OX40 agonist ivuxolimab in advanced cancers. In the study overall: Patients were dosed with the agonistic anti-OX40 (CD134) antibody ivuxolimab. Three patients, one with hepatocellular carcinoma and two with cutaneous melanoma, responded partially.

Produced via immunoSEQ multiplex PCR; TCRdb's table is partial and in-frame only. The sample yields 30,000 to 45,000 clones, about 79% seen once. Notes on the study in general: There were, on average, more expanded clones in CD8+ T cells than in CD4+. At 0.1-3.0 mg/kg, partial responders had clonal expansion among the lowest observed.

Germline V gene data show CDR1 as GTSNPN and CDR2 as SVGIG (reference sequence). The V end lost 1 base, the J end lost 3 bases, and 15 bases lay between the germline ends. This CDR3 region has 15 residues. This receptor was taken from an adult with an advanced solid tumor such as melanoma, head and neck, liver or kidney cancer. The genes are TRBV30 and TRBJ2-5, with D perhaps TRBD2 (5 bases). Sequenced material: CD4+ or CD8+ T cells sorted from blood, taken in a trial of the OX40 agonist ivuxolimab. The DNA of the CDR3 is TGTGCCTGGAGTGAGCGTAGAGGGAATGAAGAGACCCAGTACTTC. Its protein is CAWSERRGNEETQYF. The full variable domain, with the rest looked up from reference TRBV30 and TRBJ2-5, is SQTIHQWPATLVQPVGSPLSLECTVEGTSNPNLYWYRQAAGRGLQLLFYSVGIGQISSEVPQNLSASRPQDRQFILSSKKLLLSDSGFYLCAWSERRGNEETQYFGPGTRLLVL.